This TCR beta chain was found in a study of T-cell memory formation after mild COVID-19. Study-wide context: Clustering of TCRs was largely donor specific.

Points from the study as a whole: Prior to infection, memory already included some responding clones, suggesting cross-reactive memory joined.

V was clipped by 0 bases and J by 8 bases; unmatched bases: 8. Germline V gene sequence: CDR1 SGHAT, CDR2 FQNNGV. The CDR3 contains 15 residues. TCRdb called the 5' RACE reads again in MiXCR, with one record for every CDR3 protein. The table includes approximately 240,000 distinct CDR3 sequences, about a sixth detected once. This clonotype was seen only a few times. Its specificity is unknown. Sequenced: PBMCs or a T cell subset sorted from them (not recorded which). The genes are TRBV11-2 and TRBJ1-2, with 8 positions matching TRBD1. The receptor was isolated from a man aged 18 to 30 who had mild COVID-19 (a few samples of this study predate the infection). Cell type and time point are not known. CDR3 bases: TGTGCCAGCAGCTTAGAGGCAGGGGGCTCAAGAGGCTACACCTTC. Translated: CASSLEAGGSRGYTF.